Listed below are T cell receptor beta chains from one sample, sequenced in a study of Ad26.COV2.S vaccination and SARS-CoV-2 variants. Using immunoSEQ multiplex PCR, the repertoire was profiled, and TCRdb retains in-frame clones only, with some absent. The repertoire holds about 250,000 clones, around 85% seen once, with roughly 3% in the top ten. The sample consisted of peripheral blood, taken in a trial of Ad26.COV2.S vaccine versus placebo. The receptors shown here come from a person aged 18-60 years who received the Ad26.COV2.S COVID-19 vaccine or a placebo. Each CDR3 is given with its conserved first and last residue. A D gene is named only where the DNA matches it firmly. Only some rows state a clone size, as once, few, many or a class for expanded clones.

>-|TRBV21-1|-|TRBJ2-6
CASSKKRQGLPGANVLTF
TGTGCTAGCAGCAAAAAAAGGCAGGGACTCCCTGGGGCCAACGTCCTGACTTTC
>-|TRBV14|few|TRBJ1-6
CASSQDLWSPLHF
TGTGCCAGCAGCCAAGATCTTTGGTCACCCCTCCACTTT
>TRBD1|TRBV19|-|TRBJ1-5
CASSIVGTGWYQPQHF
TGTGCCAGTAGTATAGTTGGGACAGGGTGGTATCAGCCCCAGCATTTT
>TRBD2|TRBV7-9|-|TRBJ2-7
CASSSLAGQGEQYF
TGTGCCAGCAGCTCCCTAGCGGGTCAGGGCGAGCAGTACTTC
>-|TRBV6-1|-|TRBJ2-1
CASSELQGGGIF
TGTGCCAGCAGTGAGTTACAGGGGGGAGGGATCTTC
>-|TRBV5-1|-|TRBJ2-3
CASSSREFDTQYF
TGCGCCAGCAGCTCCCGTGAGTTCGATACGCAGTATTTT
>TRBD2|TRBV18|-|TRBJ2-1
CASSPREGSYNEQFF
TGTGCCAGCTCACCACGGGAGGGGTCCTACAATGAGCAGTTCTTC
>-|TRBV4-1|-|TRBJ1-1
CASSPDHSGTRSTEAFF
TGCGCCAGCAGCCCCGACCATTCCGGGACTCGAAGCACTGAAGCTTTCTTT
>-|TRBV12-2|-|TRBJ2-1
CASRSGRTGVIAVSYNEQFF
TGTGCAAGTCGCTCTGGGAGGACAGGGGTCATAGCTGTATCCTACAATGAGCAGTTCTTC
>-|TRBV5-6|few|TRBJ1-5
CASSLFGGNQPQHF
TGTGCCAGCAGCTTGTTCGGGGGCAATCAGCCCCAGCATTTT
>-|TRBV21-1|-|TRBJ2-5
CASSWGQNWETQYF
TGTGCCAGCAGCTGGGGACAGAATTGGGAGACCCAGTACTTC
>TRBD1|TRBV30|once|TRBJ1-4
CAWSGTGRRGEKLFF
TGTGCCTGGAGTGGGACAGGAAGAAGGGGAGAAAAACTGTTTTTT
>TRBD2|TRBV27|-|TRBJ2-7
CASSYPRERGPNYEQYF
TGTGCCAGCAGTTACCCGAGGGAGCGGGGCCCAAACTACGAGCAGTACTTC
>TRBD2|TRBV7-2|-|TRBJ2-1
CASSPTSGGSNEQFF
TGTGCCAGCAGCCCGACTAGCGGGGGGTCCAATGAGCAGTTCTTC
>TRBD1|TRBV20-1|-|TRBJ2-1
CSASAGTVSYNEQFF
TGCAGTGCTAGTGCTGGGACAGTCTCCTACAATGAGCAGTTCTTC
>-|TRBV9|-|TRBJ1-4
CASSVKATLGRGNEKLFF
TGTGCCAGCAGCGTAAAAGCGACTCTCGGGCGGGGGAATGAAAAACTGTTTTTT
>-|TRBV5-6|-|TRBJ1-1
CASSLDLGNRRNTEAFF
TGTGCCAGCAGCTTGGATCTGGGTAACAGGCGCAACACTGAAGCTTTCTTT
>TRBD2|TRBV7-9|-|TRBJ2-5
CASSRLAGGLQTQYF
TGTGCCAGCAGCCGACTAGCGGGAGGGCTCCAGACCCAGTACTTC
>TRBD1|TRBV6-5|-|TRBJ1-2
CASSIRDRGISGYTF
TGTGCCAGCAGTATACGGGACAGGGGTATATCTGGCTACACCTTC
>TRBD1|TRBV5-1|-|TRBJ1-3
CASSPRDSSGNTIYF
TGCGCCAGCAGCCCTAGGGACAGCTCTGGAAACACCATATATTTT
>-|TRBV4-1|-|TRBJ2-7
CASSEEGYEQYF
TGCGCCAGCAGCGAGGAGGGCTACGAGCAGTACTTC
>TRBD2|TRBV6-2/TRBV6-3|-|TRBJ2-7
CASSTPRLAGGTYEQYF
TGTGCCAGCAGTACGCCTCGACTAGCGGGGGGCACCTACGAGCAGTACTTC
>-|TRBV5-8|few|TRBJ1-2
CASSLTPYGYTF
TGTGCCAGCAGCTTGACACCCTATGGCTACACCTTC
>-|TRBV2|-|TRBJ2-1
CASSGELRSEQFF
TGTGCCAGCAGTGGAGAGCTGCGGAGTGAGCAGTTCTTC
>-|TRBV7-3|-|TRBJ2-3
CASSSSGRTVDTQYF
TGTGCCAGCAGCTCGAGTGGGAGGACGGTAGATACGCAGTATTTT